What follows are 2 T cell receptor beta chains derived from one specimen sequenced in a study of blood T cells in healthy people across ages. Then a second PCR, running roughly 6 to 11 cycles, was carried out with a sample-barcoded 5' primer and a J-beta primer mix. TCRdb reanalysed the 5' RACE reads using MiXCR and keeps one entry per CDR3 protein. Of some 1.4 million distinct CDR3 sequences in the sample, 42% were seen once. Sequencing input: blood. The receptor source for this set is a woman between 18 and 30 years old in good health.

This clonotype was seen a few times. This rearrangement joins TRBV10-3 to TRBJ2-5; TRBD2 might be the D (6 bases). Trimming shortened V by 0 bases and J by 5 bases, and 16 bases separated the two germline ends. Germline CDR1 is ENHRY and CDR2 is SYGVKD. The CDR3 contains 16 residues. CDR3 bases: TGTGCCATCAGTGAGTCGGCGGGCACGGGGGAGGAGACCCAGTACTTC. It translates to CAISESAGTGEETQYF.

The CDR3 nucleotides are TGTGCCGGAAGTCGGGGGGGGAAAGGAGATACGCAGTATTTT. Protein: CAGSRGGKGDTQYF. The chain uses TRBV30 and TRBJ2-3; TRBD2 agrees at 8 bases. The V gene end was trimmed by 8 bases and the J gene end by 5 bases; junction bases not matched to a gene: 12. The CDR3 runs 14 residues. Germline V gene data show CDR1 as GTSNPN and CDR2 as SVGIG (reference sequence).